This is a list of T cell receptor beta chains from one sample in a study of radiation and T cells in renal cell carcinoma. The method was immunoSEQ multiplex PCR; TCRdb's version includes in-frame clones alone and lacks a portion of them. Of 150,000 or so clones in the sample, 70% to 90% were seen once. The sequenced sample was blood, obtained from a patient whose treatment included radiotherapy and nephrectomy. The origin of the receptors is a woman between 50 and 59 years old with renal cell carcinoma. The CDR3 runs from the conserved cysteine through the conserved F or W. The D gene is left open where the match is weak. Clone size is not always given. Where it is, it says once, few, many or a class for expanded clones.

J gene: TRBJ2-5
D gene: TRBD1
V gene: TRBV7-2
clone size: NA
CDR3 DNA: TGTGCCAGCAGCTTAGGGGACAGGGCCCTACAAGAGACCCAGTACTTC
CDR3 protein: CASSLGDRALQETQYF

J gene: TRBJ1-2
D gene: NA
V gene: TRBV6-1
clone size: NA
CDR3 DNA: TGTGCCAGCAGTGAAGCGCATCTCTATGGCTACACCTTC
CDR3 protein: CASSEAHLYGYTF

J gene: TRBJ2-1
D gene: NA
V gene: TRBV2
clone size: NA
CDR3 DNA: TGTGCCAGCAGTGTCTCCTTCTACAATGAGCAGTTCTTC
CDR3 protein: CASSVSFYNEQFF

J gene: TRBJ1-2
D gene: NA
V gene: TRBV7-9
clone size: NA
CDR3 DNA: TGTGCCAGCAGCTTATCCAGGCAGGAGGGAACTCAACGCCATGGCTACACCTTC
CDR3 protein: CASSLSRQEGTQRHGYTF

J gene: TRBJ1-1
D gene: TRBD1
V gene: TRBV6-5
clone size: NA
CDR3 DNA: TGTGCCAGCAGTGGACAGGGGTACACTGAAGCTTTCTTT
CDR3 protein: CASSGQGYTEAFF

J gene: TRBJ2-1
D gene: NA
V gene: TRBV2
clone size: NA
CDR3 DNA: TGTGCCAGCAGGGATCTACCCAGCGGGTTGGTGGGGAATGAGCAGTTCTTC
CDR3 protein: CASRDLPSGLVGNEQFF

J gene: TRBJ1-3
D gene: NA
V gene: TRBV20-1
clone size: NA
CDR3 DNA: TGCAGTGCTCCCTCTGGAAACACCATATATTTT
CDR3 protein: CSAPSGNTIYF

J gene: TRBJ2-5
D gene: TRBD2
V gene: TRBV5-6
clone size: once
CDR3 DNA: TGTGCCAGCAGCTTTCTCACATCCCCGGGGGGAGAGACCCAGTACTTC
CDR3 protein: CASSFLTSPGGETQYF

J gene: TRBJ2-7
D gene: TRBD2
V gene: TRBV6-6
clone size: once
CDR3 DNA: TGTGCCAGCAGTTACGGAGGGACTAGTTTTGACGAGCAGTACTTC
CDR3 protein: CASSYGGTSFDEQYF

J gene: TRBJ1-4
D gene: TRBD1
V gene: TRBV5-6
clone size: NA
CDR3 DNA: TGTGCCAGCAGCCCCTCTGGGACAGGGGGGGAAAAACTGTTTTTT
CDR3 protein: CASSPSGTGGEKLFF

J gene: TRBJ2-7
D gene: TRBD2
V gene: TRBV4-2
clone size: NA
CDR3 DNA: TGTGCCAGCAGCCAAGATCTAGCGGGGGGCCAAAGCTCCTACGAGCAGTACTTC
CDR3 protein: CASSQDLAGGQSSYEQYF

J gene: TRBJ1-1
D gene: NA
V gene: TRBV10-1
clone size: NA
CDR3 DNA: TGCGCCAGCAGTGTTGCAGTGGACACTGAAGCTTTCTTT
CDR3 protein: CASSVAVDTEAFF

J gene: TRBJ1-2
D gene: NA
V gene: TRBV7-9
clone size: NA
CDR3 DNA: TGTGCCAGCAGCCGGACCGACTCCTATGGCTACACCTTC
CDR3 protein: CASSRTDSYGYTF

J gene: TRBJ1-5
D gene: TRBD1
V gene: TRBV15
clone size: once
CDR3 DNA: TGTGCCACCAGCAAAGACACAGACAGGGGGAATCAGCCCCAGCATTTT
CDR3 protein: CATSKDTDRGNQPQHF

J gene: TRBJ1-5
D gene: NA
V gene: TRBV6-5
clone size: NA
CDR3 DNA: TGTGCCAGCAGACAGACAGGAGGGGATCAGCCCCAGCATTTT
CDR3 protein: CASRQTGGDQPQHF

J gene: TRBJ2-2
D gene: NA
V gene: TRBV7-9
clone size: NA
CDR3 DNA: TGTGCCAGCAGTCCGATCTACACCGGGGAGCTGTTTTTT
CDR3 protein: CASSPIYTGELFF

J gene: TRBJ2-6
D gene: NA
V gene: TRBV7-6
clone size: NA
CDR3 DNA: TGTGCCAGCAGGAGGCAGGGGGCCAACGTCCTGACTTTC
CDR3 protein: CASRRQGANVLTF

J gene: TRBJ1-2
D gene: TRBD1
V gene: TRBV19
clone size: NA
CDR3 DNA: TGTGCCAGTACTACGACAGGGACGGGCAACCATGGCTACACCTTC
CDR3 protein: CASTTTGTGNHGYTF

J gene: TRBJ2-3
D gene: NA
V gene: TRBV5-1
clone size: NA
CDR3 DNA: TGCGCCAGCAGCAAAGGACAGGATACGCAGTATTTT
CDR3 protein: CASSKGQDTQYF

J gene: TRBJ2-3
D gene: TRBD2
V gene: TRBV19
clone size: NA
CDR3 DNA: TGTGCCAGTAGTATAGCTAGCGGGGGATCCAGGGATACGCAGTATTTT
CDR3 protein: CASSIASGGSRDTQYF

J gene: TRBJ2-2
D gene: TRBD1
V gene: TRBV6-1
clone size: once
CDR3 DNA: TGTGCCAGCAGTGAGCTTCAGACAGGGACCGGGGAGCTGTTTTTT
CDR3 protein: CASSELQTGTGELFF

J gene: TRBJ1-5
D gene: NA
V gene: TRBV5-1
clone size: NA
CDR3 DNA: TGCGCCAGCAGCTTGAGGCAGCCCCAGCATTTT
CDR3 protein: CASSLRQPQHF

J gene: TRBJ1-3
D gene: NA
V gene: TRBV7-6
clone size: NA
CDR3 DNA: TGTGCCAGCAGCTTAGGGGTGACTGGAAACACCATATATTTT
CDR3 protein: CASSLGVTGNTIYF

J gene: TRBJ2-5
D gene: NA
V gene: TRBV7-3
clone size: NA
CDR3 DNA: TGTGCCAGCAGCCCCGGTCATAGAGAGACCCAGTACTTC
CDR3 protein: CASSPGHRETQYF

J gene: TRBJ2-5
D gene: NA
V gene: TRBV6-5
clone size: NA
CDR3 DNA: TGTGCCAGCAGTTTATTGGGTCTTGGGGAGACCCAGTACTTC
CDR3 protein: CASSLLGLGETQYF

J gene: TRBJ2-2
D gene: NA
V gene: TRBV19
clone size: few
CDR3 DNA: TGTGCCAGTAGATGGGGACAGAACACCGGGGAGCTGTTTTTT
CDR3 protein: CASRWGQNTGELFF

J gene: TRBJ2-2
D gene: NA
V gene: TRBV6-5
clone size: NA
CDR3 DNA: TGTGCCAGCACCTACAGTTCCAGGAACACCGGGGAGCTGTTTTTT
CDR3 protein: CASTYSSRNTGELFF

J gene: TRBJ1-2
D gene: TRBD1
V gene: TRBV10-3
clone size: NA
CDR3 DNA: TGTGCCATCAGTGAGGGACAGGGGTCGCTAGGGGGCTACACCTTC
CDR3 protein: CAISEGQGSLGGYTF

J gene: TRBJ1-3
D gene: NA
V gene: TRBV2
clone size: NA
CDR3 DNA: TGTGCCAGCAGCTACTCAAGCCCTGGAAACACCATATATTTT
CDR3 protein: CASSYSSPGNTIYF